Shown below are 29 T cell receptor beta chains from a single sample sequenced in a study of prognosis after radiotherapy for stage I lung cancer. CDR3 of TCR beta was amplified from genomic DNA via a two-round multiplex PCR. Amplification in first-round PCR relied on primers specific to each TRBV and TRBJ gene. TCRdb reanalysed the multiplex PCR reads using MiXCR and keeps one entry per CDR3 protein. The sample yields about 16,000 distinct CDR3 sequences, around 42% seen once. Material: PBMCs, obtained before or after stereotactic body radiation therapy (not recorded which). The receptors were sampled from a donor at least 50 years old with non-small cell lung cancer.

The table lists this clonotype with a count of one. This chain joins TRBV6-2 or TRBV6-3 and TRBJ2-1, with D uncertain. The ends were cut back, 7 bases at V and 6 bases at J, with 16 bases in the middle. CDR1 MNHEY and CDR2 SVGEGT come from the germline V gene. The CDR3 totals 14 residues. CDR3: CASIKDPNPNEQFF. The CDR3 DNA reads as TGTGCCAGCATTAAGGATCCAAACCCCAATGAGCAGTTCTTC.

This clonotype ranks as medium-sized. This chain connects TRBV6-1 to TRBJ1-2; 10 bases agree with TRBD1. Germline V CDR1 and CDR2: MNHNS, SASEGT. Trimming took 6 bases from V and 3 from J; bases not matched to a gene: 7. CDR3 size: 15 residues. Here the CDR3 DNA reads TGTGCCAGCAGCTTCCGGGACAGGGGTGACTATGGCTACACCTTC. This gives the protein CASSFRDRGDYGYTF.

In this sample, this clonotype turned up many times. The rearrangement joins TRBV18 to TRBJ1-6; TRBD1 might be the D (5 bases). This CDR3 spans 14 amino acids. Trimming pared 4 bases from V and 8 bases from J, leaving 12 bases between. Germline lookup yields CDR1 KGHSH and CDR2 LQKENI. This CDR3 reads CASSQTGGDSPLHF. CDR3 DNA: TGTGCCAGCTCACAGACTGGGGGTGATTCACCCCTCCACTTT.

The V call is TRBV12-3 or TRBV12-4, the J call TRBJ1-2; TRBD1 might be the D (5 bases). Trimming left V 2 bases short and J 7 bases short, with 11 bases between. There are 13 residues in the CDR3. CDR3 sequence reads: CASSLTGGAGYTF. CDR3 bases: TGTGCCAGCAGTTTAACGGGGGGAGCTGGCTACACCTTC.

The gene calls are TRBV27 and TRBJ2-2; weak D call: TRBD2 (5 bases). V was cut by 3 bases and J by 5 bases, with 13 bases left in between. CDR3 length: 15 amino acids. Germline CDR1 MNHEY, CDR2 SMNVEV (reference sequence). CDR3 loop: CASSLRAEVTGELFF. CDR3 nucleotides: TGTGCCAGCAGTTTGAGGGCCGAGGTTACCGGGGAGCTGTTTTTT.

The CDR3 spells CASSSFNYGYTF. DNA for the CDR3: TGTGCCAGCAGCAGCTTTAACTATGGCTACACCTTC. V is TRBV7-9 and J is TRBJ1-2; D ambiguous. V lost 5 bases and J lost 1, with 5 bases in between. This CDR3 spans 12 amino acids. Germline V gene data show CDR1 as SEHNR and CDR2 as FQNEAQ (reference sequence).

A word on this clonotype: A far larger clone is one nucleotide away, so this likely arose from a read error. The chain employs TRBV6-4 and TRBJ1-2; no definite D call. Germline V gives CDR1 MRHNA, CDR2 SNTAGT. The CDR3 extends over 10 amino acids. V lost 11 bases and J 8 bases, leaving 12 bases between the germline ends. The CDR3 bases are TGTGCCGTAGTGTTAGAGGGCTACACCTTC. It encodes CAVVLEGYTF.

This clonotype is medium-sized within its sample. The chain joins TRBV6-1 to TRBJ1-3, with a tentative D call TRBD1 (6 bases). Trimming left V 3 bases short and J 0 bases short, with 9 bases between. Germline values: CDR1 MNHNS, CDR2 SASEGT. The CDR3 sequence is 15 residues long. CDR3 amino acids: CASSETGSSGNTIYF. The CDR3 DNA is TGTGCCAGCAGTGAGACAGGCAGCTCTGGAAACACCATATATTTT.

This clonotype was seen many times. The V call is TRBV7-3, the J call TRBJ2-2; D unclear. V lost 2 bases and J lost 3, with 7 bases in between. The CDR3 totals 14 residues. Germline V gives CDR1 SGHTA, CDR2 FQGTGA. This CDR3 reads CASSLQDYTGELFF. The CDR3 DNA reads as TGTGCCAGCAGCTTACAAGACTACACCGGGGAGCTGTTTTTT. The whole variable domain, filled in from reference TRBV7-3 and TRBJ2-2, reads GAGVSQTPSNKVTEKGKYVELRCDPISGHTALYWYRQSLGQGPEFLIYFQGTGAADDSGLPNDRFFAVRPEGSVSTLKIQRTERGDSAVYLCASSLQDYTGELFFGEGSRLTVL.

V and J are TRBV6-4 and TRBJ1-2; D gene uncertain. CDR3 length: 11 residues. From germline, CDR1 is MRHNA and CDR2 SNTAGT. V dropped 5 bases and J dropped 5 bases, with 6 bases sitting between them. The CDR3 region is CASSSPYGYTF. In nucleotides, the CDR3 is TGTGCCAGCAGTTCCCCTTATGGCTACACCTTC.

This clonotype was seen many times. The chain links TRBV6-2 or TRBV6-3 to TRBJ2-1; 10 bases are shared with TRBD1. There are 15 residues in the CDR3. J was trimmed by 9 bases and V by 7 bases; bases with no gene match: 12. CDR1 is MNHEY and CDR2 is SVGEGT in the germline V gene. CDR3 loop: CASTQTGGESSEQFF. CDR3 nucleotide sequence: TGTGCCAGCACCCAGACAGGGGGCGAATCTTCTGAGCAGTTCTTC.

This clonotype was picked up many times. The CDR3 nucleotides are TGTGCCAGCAGCCAGGACAGGGTAGGCGACTACACCTTC. Translation gives CASSQDRVGDYTF. V usage is TRBV3-1 and J usage is TRBJ1-2, with TRBD1 matching 8 bases. This CDR3 has 13 residues. Trimming removed 3 bases from V and 10 bases from J; junction bases left unmatched: 7. The germline gives CDR1 LGHDT, CDR2 YNNKEL (reference sequence).

In the case of this clonotype: This likely comes from a read error, as the CDR3 has no conserved phenylalanine or tryptophan at its end. The rearrangement uses TRBV5-1 and TRBJ1-2, with TRBD1 identical over 7 bases. V shed 0 bases and J 2 bases; nucleotides not matched to a gene: 1. The CDR3 has 14 residues. CDR1 and CDR2 from the germline V gene are SGHRS and YFSETQ. CDR3: CASSLGTGNYGYTI. As DNA, the CDR3 is TGCGCCAGCAGCTTGGGGACAGGAAACTATGGCTACACCATC.

This clonotype has at least ten counts. The chain employs TRBV25-1 and TRBJ2-7, with a weak D call TRBD1 (6 bases). The CDR3 runs 12 residues. V dropped 8 bases and J dropped 3 bases, with 11 bases sitting between them. Germline-derived CDR1 and CDR2 are MGHDK and SYGVNS. Here the CDR3 DNA reads TGTGCCAGCGGGGACAAAATCTACGAGCAGTACTTC. Its protein is CASGDKIYEQYF.

The gene calls are TRBV6-1 and TRBJ1-3, with D perhaps matching TRBD1 (5 bases). Trimming shortened V by 10 bases and J by 2 bases, and 12 bases separated the two germline ends. From germline, CDR1 is MNHNS and CDR2 SASEGT. The CDR3 extends over 13 amino acids. The CDR3 spells CAIGTEAGNTIYF. The DNA of the CDR3 is TGTGCCATCGGGACGGAGGCTGGAAACACCATATATTTT.

On this clonotype: A far bigger clonotype differs at one base, so this is likely a read error. This chain links TRBV28 with TRBJ1-2; D call uncertain. The germline CDR1 and CDR2 sequences are MDHEN and SYDVKM. The CDR3 spans 14 residues. The CDR3 is CASSAPLPSYVYTF. The CDR3 region has the DNA TGTGCCAGCAGTGCCCCTTTGCCGAGCTATGTCTACACCTTC.

On this clonotype itself: This clone may be a read error of a much larger clone one base away. This sequence joins TRBV5-1 and TRBJ2-5; 7 positions match TRBD2. CDR3 length: 13 amino acids. V was pared by 4 bases and J by 7 bases, with 7 bases of the junction left unmatched. Germline V gene sequence: CDR1 SGHRS, CDR2 YFSETQ. For the CDR3, the DNA is TGCGCCAGCAGCGCTCTGGGGGGGGGGACCCAGTACTTC. This sequence encodes CASSALGGGTQYF.

With respect to this clonotype: It differs at one base from a far larger clone, so likely a read error. The rearrangement uses TRBV6-4 and TRBJ1-5; D gene unclear. This CDR3 is 14 amino acids long. Germline V gene data show CDR1 as MRHNA and CDR2 as SNTAGT. CDR3 DNA sequence: TGTGCCAGCAGTCCTGGAGCACCAATTGAGCCCCGGCATTTT. Amino acid sequence: CASSPGAPIEPRHF.

The chain recombines TRBV5-8 with TRBJ1-5, with D unresolved. Trimming removed 0 bases at V and 2 bases at J, with 6 bases between. The CDR3 covers 14 residues. Germline V CDR1 and CDR2: SGHTS, YDEGEE. The CDR3 sequence is CASSLGLGNQPQHF. CDR3 bases: TGTGCCAGCAGCTTGGGGCTGGGCAATCAGCCCCAGCATTTT.

On this clonotype itself: This probably arose from a read error, given a far larger clone one base away. The rearrangement uses TRBV19 and TRBJ1-2; tentative D call: TRBD1 (6 bases). There are 16 residues in the CDR3. CDR1 is LNHDA and CDR2 is SQIVND in the germline V gene (reference sequence). CDR3 in amino acids: CSSSVDGQYSNYGYTF. CDR3 coding DNA: TGTTCCAGCAGCGTAGACGGACAGTACTCTAACTATGGCTACACCTTC.

This clonotype was counted many times. The chain uses TRBV2 and TRBJ1-2, with D possibly TRBD1 on 6 matching bases. CDR1 is SNHLY, CDR2 FYNNEI, per germline. The CDR3 is 13 amino acids. The V end was cut by 4 bases, the J end by 4 bases, with 10 bases between. Here the CDR3 DNA reads TGTGCCAGCAGTGCAGGGGATGGCTATGGCTACACCTTC. Its protein product is CASSAGDGYGYTF.

The V call is TRBV12-3 or TRBV12-4, the J call TRBJ2-1, with a possible D match to TRBD2 (6 bases). Between the trimmed V and J ends, which lost 2 bases and 7 bases, there was a span of 18 bases. This CDR3 region has 16 residues. The CDR3 spells CASSLFPLRETNEQFF. Here the CDR3 DNA reads TGTGCCAGCAGTTTATTTCCCCTTCGGGAGACGAATGAGCAGTTCTTC.

In the case of this clonotype: Compared with germline, one end of the junction differs, possibly owing to a read error. The V gene is TRBV12-3 or TRBV12-4, the J gene TRBJ1-4; TRBD1 matches at 7 bases. This CDR3 spans 14 amino acids. The chain's CDR3 is CASSFSRGMEKMFF. The CDR3 coding sequence is TGTGCCAGCAGTTTTTCCAGGGGGATGGAAAAAATGTTTTTT.

The chain uses TRBV6-1 and TRBJ1-2; 9 bases are a match to TRBD1. The CDR3 is 16 residues long. The V gene's germline CDR1 is MNHNS and CDR2 SASEGT. J gave up 0 bases and V 3 bases, and 5 bases lay outside the gene matches. The CDR3: CASSDQTGGANYGYTF. CDR3 nucleotides: TGTGCCAGCAGTGATCAAACAGGGGGCGCTAACTATGGCTACACCTTC.

This clonotype was counted many times. CDR3 nucleotides: TGTGCTAGTGGTTTGCTTCGACAGGGGGGAAACACCATATATTTT. Translation gives CASGLLRQGGNTIYF. The chain carries TRBV12-5 and TRBJ1-3, with TRBD1 matching 8 bases. Germline V gives CDR1 LGHNT, CDR2 FRNRAP. This CDR3 region has 15 residues. J gave up 4 bases and V 2 bases, and 4 bases lay outside the gene matches.

The V call is TRBV28, the J call TRBJ1-5; TRBD1 matches at 8 bases. Germline V gives CDR1 MDHEN, CDR2 SYDVKM. V lost 6 bases to trimming and J lost 4 bases; unmatched junction nucleotides: 11. This CDR3 is 16 amino acids long. The CDR3 sequence is CASSPLGTGPNQPQHF. The CDR3 nucleotides are TGTGCCAGCAGCCCCCTAGGGACAGGACCTAATCAGCCCCAGCATTTT.

In this sample, this clonotype turned up many times. V gene TRBV12-3 or TRBV12-4 combines with J gene TRBJ2-3, with D unclear. This CDR3 has 16 amino acids. V lost 2 bases to trimming and J lost 2 bases, with 14 bases between them. The CDR3 coding sequence is TGTGCCAGCAGTTTACGGTTTGCCACCAACACAGATACGCAGTATTTT. Protein sequence: CASSLRFATNTDTQYF.

The V gene is TRBV2, the J gene TRBJ2-7, with D tentatively TRBD2 (5 bases). In germline, CDR1 is SNHLY, CDR2 FYNNEI. The CDR3 is 14 residues long. Between the trimmed V and J ends, which lost 7 bases and 0 bases, there was a span of 13 bases. The CDR3 DNA reads TGTGCCAGCACCCGGGATGGAGACTCCTACGAGCAGTACTTC. Protein sequence: CASTRDGDSYEQYF.

Many counts were recorded for this clonotype. This chain joins TRBV9 and TRBJ2-2, with 10 bases lining up with TRBD2. Germline V CDR1 and CDR2: SGDLS, YYNGEE. The CDR3 has 18 amino acids. V shed 1 base and J 4 bases; nucleotides not matched to a gene: 10. The CDR3 is CASSVSLAGARGTGELFF. The CDR3 DNA follows: TGTGCCAGCAGCGTAAGCCTAGCGGGGGCCAGGGGCACCGGGGAGCTGTTTTTT.